This TCR beta chain was recovered during a study of tumor and adjacent non-tumor tissue in lung cancer. This clonotype was seen a few times. Its antigen is currently unknown. It may be a read error: a sequence one base away is much more abundant. A modified ARM-PCR protocol with three rounds of nested PCR amplified TCRbeta. TCRdb reprocessed the multiplex PCR reads via MiXCR and lists one record per CDR3 protein. The profile shows approximately 150,000 distinct CDR3 sequences, 66% of them singletons. The template was RNA from unsorted bulk tissue. CDR1 and CDR2 (germline): DFQATT, SNEGSKA (reference sequence). The ends lost 2 bases at V and 3 bases at J; junction bases unmatched: 7. The CDR3 covers 16 residues. Study-wide points: TCR diversity was significantly greater in tumor than normal lung tissue.

The specimen was lung tumor tissue. The chain has TRBV20-1 and TRBJ1-6, with TRBD1 matching over 7 bases. The source is a man aged 55 to 70 with small cell lung cancer. The CDR3: CSARLTGEFYNSPLHF. The CDR3 DNA reads as TGCAGTGCTAGACTAACAGGGGAATTCTATAATTCACCCCTCCACTTT.